Following are 24 T cell receptor beta chains from one sample sequenced in a study of T cell changes during pregnancy in multiple sclerosis. The repertoire was sequenced with immunoSEQ multiplex PCR; TCRdb's copy has only in-frame clones and lacks some. The repertoire holds approximately 40,000 clones, with about 90% as singletons. Sample: CD4+ T cells from peripheral blood mononuclear cells, taken in the third trimester of pregnancy. The receptor source for this set is a female donor with multiple sclerosis, enrolled in a pregnancy study.

The V and J genes are TRBV10-3 and TRBJ1-1; D uncertain. The V end was cut by 0 bases, the J end by 4 bases, with 24 bases between. Germline V gene lookup returns CDR1 ENHRY and CDR2 SYGVKD. The length of the CDR3 is 19 residues. The CDR3 loop is CAISESNLGFVLASTEAFF. The CDR3 DNA reads as TGTGCCATCAGTGAGTCGAATCTGGGTTTCGTATTAGCTTCCACTGAAGCTTTCTTT.

The J gene is TRBJ1-1, the V gene TRBV7-3, with D uncertain. Germline V gene sequence: CDR1 SGHTA, CDR2 FQGTGA. This CDR3 spans 14 amino acids. V lost 2 bases and J 0 bases, leaving 7 bases between the germline ends. DNA of the CDR3: TGTGCCAGCAGCTTATCTAGGTTGAACACTGAAGCTTTCTTT. Protein: CASSLSRLNTEAFF.

This clone was seen only once. The chain carries TRBV5-6 and TRBJ1-1; D gene uncertain. V lost 0 bases, J lost 1 base, and 7 bases lay in between. The CDR3 is 14 amino acids. Germline CDR1 SGHDT, CDR2 YYEEEE. Here the CDR3 DNA reads TGTGCCAGCAGCTTGGGACTTAAGAACACTGAAGCTTTCTTT. This codes for CASSLGLKNTEAFF.

The rearrangement uses TRBV25-1 and TRBJ2-2; 8 nucleotides line up with TRBD2. This CDR3 spans 15 amino acids. J was trimmed by 4 bases and V by 3 bases; bases with no gene match: 4. The germline gives CDR1 MGHDK, CDR2 SYGVNS. The CDR3 protein is CASSDHTSGTGELFF. CDR3 in DNA: TGTGCCAGCAGTGATCATACTAGCGGCACCGGGGAGCTGTTTTTT.

The V call is TRBV5-4, the J call TRBJ1-2; no firm D call. Germline CDR1 and CDR2: SGHNT and YYREEE (reference sequence). Trimming removed 2 bases from V and 3 bases from J, with 14 bases in between. CDR3 length: 15 residues. The CDR3 protein is CASSFQARRDYGYTF. CDR3 coding DNA: TGTGCCAGCAGCTTCCAGGCACGTAGAGACTATGGCTACACCTTC.

The chain has TRBV25-1 and TRBJ2-1; D is perhaps TRBD1 (5 bases). The V gene lost 8 bases and the J gene lost 4 bases, with 6 bases spanning the gap. The germline V gene has CDR1 MGHDK and CDR2 SYGVNS. This CDR3 spans 11 amino acids. As DNA, the CDR3 is TGTGCCAGCGGGGCTTACAATGAGCAGTTCTTC. Residues: CASGAYNEQFF. Full variable domain (missing parts from reference TRBV25-1 and TRBJ2-1): EADIYQTPRYLVIGTGKKITLECSQTMGHDKMYWYQQDPGMELHLIHYSYGVNSTEKGDLSSESTVSRIRTEHFPLTLESARPSHTSQYLCASGAYNEQFFGPGTRLTVL.

This rearrangement joins TRBV25-1 to TRBJ2-5; 8 nucleotides match TRBD1. Losses at the gene ends were 3 bases for V and 1 base for J; bases not matched to a gene: 4. The CDR3 length is 15 residues. CDR1 is MGHDK, CDR2 SYGVNS, per germline. CDR3 region: CASSDRGTGQETQYF. In nucleotides, the CDR3 is TGTGCCAGCAGTGACCGAGGGACAGGCCAAGAGACCCAGTACTTC.

The genes are TRBV5-1 and TRBJ2-7, with 15 positions matching TRBD2. The germline V gene has CDR1 SGHRS and CDR2 YFSETQ. After removal of 4 bases from V and 2 bases from J, the junction contained 7 bases not matched to a gene. The CDR3 has 17 residues. CDR3 nucleotides: TGCGCCAGCAGCGGGACTAGCGGGAGGCTGACGACCTACGAGCAGTACTTC. Its translation: CASSGTSGRLTTYEQYF.

The gene calls are TRBV29-1 and TRBJ2-2, with D perhaps TRBD1 (6 bases). Trimming left V 1 base short and J 4 bases short, with 10 bases between. The CDR3 has 14 residues. CDR1 is SQVTM, CDR2 ANQGSEA, per germline. In DNA form, the CDR3 reads TGCAGCGTTGAAGGGACAGAAGGCACCGGGGAGCTGTTTTTT. Protein: CSVEGTEGTGELFF.

The V call is TRBV30, the J call TRBJ1-6, with TRBD1 matching over 10 bases. The length of the CDR3 is 15 residues. The trim removed 2 bases at V and 8 bases at J, leaving 6 bases unmatched. From germline, CDR1 is GTSNPN and CDR2 SVGIG (reference sequence). CDR3 region: CAWSSPGQGYSPLHF. Here the CDR3 DNA reads TGTGCCTGGAGTTCACCGGGACAGGGGTATTCACCCCTCCACTTT.

This clone is a singleton in its sample. The chain recombines TRBV30 with TRBJ2-7; 7 bases match TRBD1. The CDR3 runs 16 residues. With V trimmed by 1 base and J by 3 bases, 12 bases remained unmatched. Germline-derived CDR1 and CDR2 are GTSNPN and SVGIG (reference sequence). The CDR3, as DNA: TGTGCCTGGAGTGCTTTTTTCGTGGACAGGAACTACGAGCAGTACTTC. It yields the protein CAWSAFFVDRNYEQYF.

The rearrangement joins TRBV7-2 to TRBJ2-4; 15 positions agree with TRBD2. The V gene end was trimmed by 2 bases and the J gene end by 4 bases; junction bases not matched to a gene: 6. This CDR3 has 18 amino acids. Germline V CDR1 and CDR2: SGHTA, FQGNSA. CDR3 protein: CASSLHAGTSGGKNIQYF. The DNA of the CDR3 is TGTGCCAGCAGCTTACATGCTGGGACTAGCGGGGGGAAAAACATTCAGTACTTC.

The rearrangement uses TRBV7-2 and TRBJ2-7, with D perhaps TRBD1 (6 bases). The V and J ends lost 1 base and 1 base respectively, with 17 bases between them. The CDR3 covers 17 residues. The germline V gene has CDR1 SGHTA and CDR2 FQGNSA. CDR3 region: CASSLVMGAQGSYEQYF. For the CDR3, the DNA is TGTGCCAGCAGCTTAGTTATGGGGGCGCAAGGGTCCTACGAGCAGTACTTC.

In its sample, this clone was seen once. The genes are TRBV5-1 and TRBJ2-2; TRBD1 is a possible D gene (5 bases). V was clipped by 2 bases and J by 5 bases, with 7 bases between them. The CDR3 length is 13 residues. Germline V gene sequence: CDR1 SGHRS, CDR2 YFSETQ. The CDR3, as DNA: TGCGCCAGCAGCTTAGACAGAACCGGGGAGCTGTTTTTT. Translating it yields CASSLDRTGELFF.

The chain couples TRBV5-1 to TRBJ1-1, with 8 bases fitting TRBD1. V shed 4 bases, J shed 0 bases, and the junction held 8 bases outside the gene matches. The CDR3 is 16 amino acids. From germline, CDR1 is SGHRS and CDR2 YFSETQ. DNA for the CDR3: TGCGCCAGCAGCCCGACAGGGGCCCCAGTGAACACTGAAGCTTTCTTT. It translates to CASSPTGAPVNTEAFF.

The chain is built from TRBV11-2 and TRBJ1-3, with a tentative D call TRBD1 (5 bases). The CDR3 loop spans 15 amino acids. V was cut by 0 bases and J by 4 bases, with 10 bases left in between. Germline lookup yields CDR1 SGHAT and CDR2 FQNNGV. The CDR3 DNA is TGTGCCAGCAGCTTAGATGGGGCGTACGGAAACACCATATATTTT. As protein: CASSLDGAYGNTIYF. The complete variable domain, with remaining parts taken from reference TRBV11-2 and TRBJ1-3, reads EAGVAQSPRYKIIEKRQSVAFWCNPISGHATLYWYQQILGQGPKLLIQFQNNGVVDDSQLPKDRFSAERLKGVDSTLKIQPAKLEDSAVYLCASSLDGAYGNTIYFGEGSWLTVV.

The chain employs TRBV4-3 and TRBJ1-2; D possibly corresponds to TRBD1 (5 bases). Looked up from germline, CDR1 is LGHNA and CDR2 is YSLEER. The length of the CDR3 is 14 residues. Between the trimmed V and J ends, which lost 2 bases and 4 bases, there was a span of 11 bases. The CDR3 bases are TGCGCCAGCAGCCAACAGGGTTTCCCCTATGGCTACACCTTC. Translated, it gives CASSQQGFPYGYTF.

The rearrangement links TRBV18 to TRBJ1-2, with 7 bases aligning to TRBD1. The CDR3 has 16 amino acids. J gave up 4 bases and V 3 bases, and 11 bases lay outside the gene matches. The germline V gene has CDR1 KGHSH and CDR2 LQKENI. The CDR3 coding sequence is TGTGCCAGCTCACCTGGAAGCGTCGGGACAGCCTATGGCTACACCTTC. Protein product: CASSPGSVGTAYGYTF.

The chain links TRBV30 to TRBJ2-1; TRBD2 agrees at 11 bases. The CDR3 covers 13 residues. Trimming at V came to 8 bases and at J to 4 bases, leaving 4 bases not matched to a gene. Per germline, CDR1 GTSNPN and CDR2 SVGIG (reference sequence). CDR3 sequence (DNA): TGTGCCGGGACTAGCGGAGGTTACAATGAGCAGTTCTTC. Amino acids: CAGTSGGYNEQFF.

CDR3 sequence reads: CASSLISWGQNYEQYF. For the CDR3, the DNA is TGTGCCAGCAGCTTAATAAGTTGGGGACAGAACTACGAGCAGTACTTC. The chain recombines TRBV7-9 with TRBJ2-7, with 7 positions matching TRBD1. After removal of 2 bases from V and 3 bases from J, the junction contained 10 bases not matched to a gene. From germline, CDR1 is SEHNR and CDR2 FQNEAQ (reference sequence). CDR3 length equals 16 residues.

The chain combines TRBV4-1 with TRBJ2-7; possibly TRBD1 for D (5 bases). The germline V and J ends were trimmed by 0 bases and 3 bases, with 18 bases remaining between them. The germline V gene has CDR1 MGHRA and CDR2 YSYEKL. This CDR3 contains 17 residues. The CDR3 sequence is CASSQDTAGLPFYEQYF. The CDR3, as DNA: TGCGCCAGCAGCCAAGATACGGCAGGGCTCCCCTTCTACGAGCAGTACTTC.

The chain couples TRBV10-3 to TRBJ2-7; 10 bases match TRBD1. Germline V gives CDR1 ENHRY, CDR2 SYGVKD. The length of the CDR3 is 17 residues. The V segment lost 7 bases and the J segment 1 base; nucleotides outside the gene matches: 13. CDR3 protein: CAITQALRGQGSYEQYF. The CDR3 coding sequence is TGTGCCATCACCCAAGCTCTAAGGGGACAGGGGTCCTACGAGCAGTACTTC.

V and J are TRBV7-9 and TRBJ2-5, with D hard to call. V was shortened by 1 base and J by 1 base, with 22 bases between the two germline ends. The CDR3 extends over 19 amino acids. CDR1 and CDR2 (germline): SEHNR, FQNEAQ (reference sequence). CDR3: CASSLEWRLDTARQETQYF. For the CDR3, the DNA is TGTGCCAGCAGCTTAGAGTGGCGGCTAGATACTGCCCGCCAAGAGACCCAGTACTTC.

The chain combines TRBV18 with TRBJ1-5; 7 nucleotides match TRBD1. The CDR3 is 16 residues long. Trimming cost V 0 bases and J 6 bases; bases outside gene matches: 8. CDR1 is KGHSH and CDR2 is LQKENI in the germline V gene. The CDR3 reads CASSPPTGIGVQPQHF. The CDR3 nucleotides are TGTGCCAGCTCACCACCGACAGGGATAGGGGTTCAGCCCCAGCATTTT.